The 22 T cell receptor beta chains in this list originate from one sample, sequenced in a study of control samples from healthy donors and cancer patients. Generated by immunoSEQ multiplex PCR, the TCRdb table keeps only in-frame clones and is missing some. This sample carries some 87,000 clones, 91% of them seen once, and the ten largest clones take less than 20%. The sequenced sample consisted of blood. The receptors come from a man aged 30 to 45 in good health.

The genes are TRBV2 and TRBJ2-1, with 7 bases lining up with TRBD1. J was trimmed by 0 bases and V by 6 bases; bases with no gene match: 8. This CDR3 has 16 amino acids. Germline assignment: CDR1 SNHLY and CDR2 FYNNEI. The CDR3 nucleotides are TGTGCCAGCAGGAGGGGGACAGAAGGCTCCTACAATGAGCAGTTCTTC. Translated, it gives CASRRGTEGSYNEQFF.

A single count supports this clone. The chain employs TRBV5-1 and TRBJ1-4; no reliable D call. The CDR3 loop spans 15 amino acids. The germline V gene encodes CDR1 SGHRS and CDR2 YFSETQ. The V and J ends lost 5 bases and 0 bases respectively, with 11 bases between them. CDR3 DNA: TGCGCCAGCAGATCAGACGTAACAACTAATGAAAAACTGTTTTTT. This translates into CASRSDVTTNEKLFF.

The CDR3 sequence: CASSLGQGVNSETQYF. The CDR3, as DNA: TGTGCCAGCAGCTTAGGACAGGGTGTAAATAGTGAGACCCAGTACTTC. The chain has TRBV7-8 and TRBJ2-5; 7 positions agree with TRBD1. Germline V gives CDR1 SGHVS, CDR2 FQNEAQ. V shed 1 base, J shed 5 bases, and the junction held 10 bases outside the gene matches. This CDR3 is built from 16 residues.

The chain combines TRBV7-6 with TRBJ1-3; no reliable D call. The CDR3 length is 13 residues. The V end lost 1 base, the J end lost 4 bases, and 5 bases lay between the germline ends. From germline, CDR1 is SGHVS and CDR2 FNYEAQ. CDR3 residues: CASSLGHGNTIYF. The DNA for the CDR3 is TGTGCCAGCAGCTTAGGACACGGAAACACCATATATTTT.

The chain couples TRBV4-1 to TRBJ2-5; TRBD2 matches at 9 bases. The trim removed 3 bases at V and 2 bases at J, leaving 7 bases unmatched. The germline gives CDR1 MGHRA, CDR2 YSYEKL. The CDR3 spans 16 residues. CDR3 in DNA: TGCGCCAGCAGCCAGCAGCCAGCGGGGGGACAAGAGACCCAGTACTTC. Residues: CASSQQPAGGQETQYF.

The J gene is TRBJ1-2, the V gene TRBV12-3 or TRBV12-4, with D hard to call. Between the trimmed V and J ends, which lost 5 bases and 7 bases, there was a span of 11 bases. This CDR3 region has 12 residues. CDR3 in amino acids: CASSPQRSGYTF. CDR3 DNA sequence: TGTGCCAGCAGTCCCCAGAGGTCTGGCTACACCTTC.

The chain employs TRBV30 and TRBJ2-7, with D hard to call. Looked up from germline, CDR1 is GTSNPN and CDR2 is SVGIG (reference sequence). V was clipped by 7 bases and J by 1 base, with 11 bases between them. The CDR3 runs to 12 residues. CDR3 bases: TGTGCCTTCGCGTCCAGTTCCTACGAGCAGTACTTC. This translates into CAFASSSYEQYF.

This chain links TRBV7-9 with TRBJ1-1, with a possible D match to TRBD1 (5 bases). V gave up 3 bases and J gave up 6 bases, with 11 bases separating them. The CDR3 consists of 13 residues. Germline V gives CDR1 SEHNR, CDR2 FQNEAQ (reference sequence). The CDR3: CASSLGRDSEAFF. The CDR3 region has the DNA TGTGCCAGCAGCTTGGGTAGGGACTCTGAAGCTTTCTTT.

This chain uses TRBV12-5 with TRBJ1-1; D not certain. The CDR3 has 15 amino acids. Trimming took 2 bases from V and 1 from J, leaving 11 bases between them. Germline CDR1 is LGHNT and CDR2 is FRNRAP. CDR3 bases: TGTGCTAGTGGTTTGATGGGGAGGGCGAACACTGAAGCTTTCTTT. Translation: CASGLMGRANTEAFF.

The chain employs TRBV28 and TRBJ1-4; 11 bases are a match to TRBD1. Per germline, CDR1 MDHEN and CDR2 SYDVKM. With 5 bases clipped from V and 0 bases from J, the junction kept 5 bases outside the gene matches. CDR3 length: 17 amino acids. The CDR3 nucleotides are TGTGCCAGCAGTCGACCGGGACAGGGGGCAACTAATGAAAAACTGTTTTTT. Protein: CASSRPGQGATNEKLFF.

V usage is TRBV7-2 and J usage is TRBJ1-3; D is undetermined. Trimming took 1 base from V and 0 from J, leaving 7 bases between them. The CDR3 runs to 15 residues. Germline CDR1 reads SGHTA; CDR2 reads FQGNSA. CDR3 coding DNA: TGTGCCAGCAGCTTAGGGCCGAGCTCTGGAAACACCATATATTTT. It is translated as CASSLGPSSGNTIYF.

The chain carries TRBV19 and TRBJ1-1; the D is unclear. Germline assignment: CDR1 LNHDA and CDR2 SQIVND (reference sequence). The CDR3 runs to 12 residues. Between the trimmed V and J ends, which lost 11 bases and 3 bases, there was a span of 13 bases. The CDR3 DNA is TGTGCCTCTAGGCGGGGTTACACTGAAGCTTTCTTT. Protein product: CASRRGYTEAFF.

The V call is TRBV10-3, the J call TRBJ2-3; TRBD2 aligns across 8 bases. The junction had 5 bases not matched to a gene; V was cut back by 3 bases and J by 0 bases. Germline V lookup: CDR1 ENHRY, CDR2 SYGVKD. The CDR3 runs 16 residues. CDR3 nucleotide sequence: TGTGCCATCAGTGACTCGGCTAGCGGGAGCACAGATACGCAGTATTTT. This encodes CAISDSASGSTDTQYF.

V usage is TRBV7-8 and J usage is TRBJ2-6; D is possibly TRBD2 (6 bases). Germline-derived CDR1 and CDR2 are SGHVS and FQNEAQ. The CDR3 spans 15 residues. V was trimmed by 3 bases and J by 0 bases, leaving 6 bases between them. CDR3 sequence (DNA): TGTGCCAGCAGCTTCGGGAGCTCTGGGGCCAACGTCCTGACTTTC. This translates into CASSFGSSGANVLTF.

The count of this clone is one. The gene calls are TRBV5-1 and TRBJ1-1; D gene ambiguous. This CDR3 has 12 amino acids. Germline V CDR1 and CDR2: SGHRS, YFSETQ. Trimming stripped 9 bases from V and 7 bases from J, with 16 bases between. The CDR3, as DNA: TGCGCCACCGGAAGCGGGTTCGGTGAAGCTTTCTTT. The encoded protein is CATGSGFGEAFF.

The rearrangement joins TRBV11-2 to TRBJ2-1, with 8 bases matching TRBD2. Per the germline V gene, CDR1 is SGHAT and CDR2 is FQNNGV. Trimming cost V 5 bases and J 8 bases; bases outside gene matches: 17. The CDR3 is 17 amino acids. CDR3 bases: TGTGCCAGCAGCCCCCCGGGACTAGTCTCCGCTACAGATGAGCAGTTCTTC. Translated: CASSPPGLVSATDEQFF.

V usage is TRBV6-5 and J usage is TRBJ1-2, with TRBD1 identical over 7 bases. Germline V CDR1 and CDR2: MNHEY, SVGAGI. The CDR3 consists of 14 residues. V lost 6 bases to trimming and J lost 6 bases; unmatched junction nucleotides: 10. CDR3 residues: CASSRDRATHGYTF. CDR3 nucleotide sequence: TGTGCCAGCAGCAGGGACAGAGCGACTCATGGCTACACCTTC.

The CDR3 nucleotides are TGTGCCAGCTCACCTATGGCAGGGGGAGACACCGGGGAGCTGTTTTTT. Encoded protein: CASSPMAGGDTGELFF. The genes are TRBV18 and TRBJ2-2; 7 bases align to TRBD1. With 3 bases clipped from V and 3 bases from J, the junction kept 7 bases outside the gene matches. The V gene's germline CDR1 is KGHSH and CDR2 LQKENI. This CDR3 is 16 amino acids long.

The chain has TRBV3-1 (or the pseudogene TRBV3-2) and TRBJ1-4; 7 nucleotides line up with TRBD1. The CDR3 has 16 residues. V lost 0 bases and J lost 10; bases outside the gene matches: 11. Per germline, CDR1 LGHDT and CDR2 YNNKEL (reference sequence). CDR3 loop: CASSQDLSMRGRKLFF. CDR3 sequence (DNA): TGTGCCAGCAGCCAAGATCTTAGTATGAGGGGGCGAAAACTGTTTTTT.

This clone was seen just once. The chain is built from TRBV19 and TRBJ2-3, with TRBD2 matching 7 bases. CDR3 length equals 15 residues. With 3 bases clipped from V and 4 bases from J, the junction kept 7 bases outside the gene matches. Germline CDR1 reads LNHDA; CDR2 reads SQIVND (reference sequence). CDR3 in DNA: TGTGCCAGTAGTATCCCTAGCGGTGGTGCAGATACGCAGTATTTT. It specifies CASSIPSGGADTQYF. Complete variable domain (other parts from reference TRBV19 and TRBJ2-3): DGGITQSPKYLFRKEGQNVTLSCEQNLNHDAMYWYRQDPGQGLRLIYYSQIVNDFQKGDIAEGYSVSREKKESFPLTVTSAQKNPTAFYLCASSIPSGGADTQYFGPGTRLTVL.

The chain joins TRBV7-2 to TRBJ2-3; D remains unclear. The V end lost 1 base, the J end lost 3 bases, and 11 bases lay between the germline ends. The CDR3 contains 15 residues. CDR1 and CDR2 from the germline V gene are SGHTA and FQGNSA. In DNA form, the CDR3 reads TGTGCCAGCAGCTTAGGGATCCGGGCGACAGATACGCAGTATTTT. This codes for CASSLGIRATDTQYF.

The chain uses TRBV7-6 and TRBJ1-3; D is undetermined. Looked up from germline, CDR1 is SGHVS and CDR2 is FNYEAQ. The CDR3 length is 17 residues. Trimming pared 0 bases from V and 0 bases from J, leaving 12 bases between. The chain's CDR3 is CASSLALTESSGNTIYF. DNA of the CDR3: TGTGCCAGCAGCTTAGCGCTGACGGAGAGCTCTGGAAACACCATATATTTT.